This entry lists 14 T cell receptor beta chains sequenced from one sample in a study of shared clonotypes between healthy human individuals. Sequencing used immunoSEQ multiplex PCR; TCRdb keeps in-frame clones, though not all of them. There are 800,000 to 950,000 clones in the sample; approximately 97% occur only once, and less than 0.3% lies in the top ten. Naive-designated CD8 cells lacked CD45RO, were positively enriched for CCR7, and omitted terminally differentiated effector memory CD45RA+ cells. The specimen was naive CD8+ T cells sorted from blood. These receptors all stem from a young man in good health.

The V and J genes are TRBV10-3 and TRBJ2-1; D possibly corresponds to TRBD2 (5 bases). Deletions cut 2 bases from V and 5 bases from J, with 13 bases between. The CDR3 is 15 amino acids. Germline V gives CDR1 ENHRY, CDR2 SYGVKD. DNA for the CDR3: TGTGCCATCAGTGAGGTGGGAGACCCCCACAATGAGCAGTTCTTC. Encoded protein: CAISEVGDPHNEQFF.

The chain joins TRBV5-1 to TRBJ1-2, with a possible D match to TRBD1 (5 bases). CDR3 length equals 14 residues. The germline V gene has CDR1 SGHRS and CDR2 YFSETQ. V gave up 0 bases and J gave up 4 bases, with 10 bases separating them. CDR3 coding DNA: TGCGCCAGCAGCTTGGACGACAGCTTCTATGGCTACACCTTC. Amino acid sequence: CASSLDDSFYGYTF. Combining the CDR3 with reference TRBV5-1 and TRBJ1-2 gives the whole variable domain KAGVTQTPRYLIKTRGQQVTLSCSPISGHRSVSWYQQTPGQGLQFLFEYFSETQRNKGNFPGRFSGRQFSNSRSEMNVSTLELGDSALYLCASSLDDSFYGYTFGSGTRLTVV.

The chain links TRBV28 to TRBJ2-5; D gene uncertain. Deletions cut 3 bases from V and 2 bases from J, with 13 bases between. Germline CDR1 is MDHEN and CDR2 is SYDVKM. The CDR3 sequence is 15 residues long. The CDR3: CASSLDGRGQETQYF. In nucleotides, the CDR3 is TGTGCCAGCAGTTTGGATGGACGCGGACAAGAGACCCAGTACTTC.

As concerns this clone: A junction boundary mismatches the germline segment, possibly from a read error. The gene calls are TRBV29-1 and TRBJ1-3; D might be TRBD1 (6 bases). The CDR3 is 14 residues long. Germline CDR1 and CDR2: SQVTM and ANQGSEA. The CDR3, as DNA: TGCAGCGTAGAAGGGGGGGCCTCTGGAAACACCATATATTTT. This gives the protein CSVEGGASGNTIYF. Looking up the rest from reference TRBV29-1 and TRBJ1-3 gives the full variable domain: SAVISQKPSRDICQRGTSLTIQCQVDSQVTMMFWYRQQPGQSLTLIATANQGSEATYESGFVIDKFPISRPNLTFSTLTVSNMSPEDSSIYLCSVEGGASGNTIYFGEGSWLTVV.

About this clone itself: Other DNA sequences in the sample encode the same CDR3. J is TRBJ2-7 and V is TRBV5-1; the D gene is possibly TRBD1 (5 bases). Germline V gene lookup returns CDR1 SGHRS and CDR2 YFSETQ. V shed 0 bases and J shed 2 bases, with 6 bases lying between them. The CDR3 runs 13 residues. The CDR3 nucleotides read TGCGCCAGCAGCTTGGGGGGCACCTACGAGCAGTACTTC. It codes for CASSLGGTYEQYF. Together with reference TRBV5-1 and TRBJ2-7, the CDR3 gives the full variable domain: KAGVTQTPRYLIKTRGQQVTLSCSPISGHRSVSWYQQTPGQGLQFLFEYFSETQRNKGNFPGRFSGRQFSNSRSEMNVSTLELGDSALYLCASSLGGTYEQYFGPGTRLTVT.

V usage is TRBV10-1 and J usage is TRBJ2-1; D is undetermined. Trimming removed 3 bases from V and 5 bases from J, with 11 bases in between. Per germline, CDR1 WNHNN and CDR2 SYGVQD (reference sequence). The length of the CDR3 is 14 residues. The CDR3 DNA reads TGCGCCAGCAGTGATGTGACTGGCGACAATGAGCAGTTCTTC. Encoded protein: CASSDVTGDNEQFF.

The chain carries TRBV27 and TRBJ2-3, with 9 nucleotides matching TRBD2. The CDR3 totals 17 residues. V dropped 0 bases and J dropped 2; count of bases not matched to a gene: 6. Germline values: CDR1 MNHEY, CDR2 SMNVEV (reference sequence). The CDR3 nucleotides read TGTGCCAGCAGTTTATCATCAGGCGGGAGGGCCACAGATACGCAGTATTTT. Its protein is CASSLSSGGRATDTQYF.

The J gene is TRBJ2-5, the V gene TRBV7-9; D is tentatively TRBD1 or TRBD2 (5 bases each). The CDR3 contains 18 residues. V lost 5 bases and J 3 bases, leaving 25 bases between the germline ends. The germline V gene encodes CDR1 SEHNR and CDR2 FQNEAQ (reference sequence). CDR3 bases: TGTGCCAGCAGCGACTATCCGGGCGACAGTAATGAGGAAGAGACCCAGTACTTC. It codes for CASSDYPGDSNEEETQYF.

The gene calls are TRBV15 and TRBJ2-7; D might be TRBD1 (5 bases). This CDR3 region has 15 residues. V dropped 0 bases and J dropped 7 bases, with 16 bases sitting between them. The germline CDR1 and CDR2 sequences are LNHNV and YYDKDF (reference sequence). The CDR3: CATSRDQGQGREQYF. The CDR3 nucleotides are TGTGCCACCAGCAGAGATCAGGGCCAGGGCAGAGAGCAGTACTTC.

CDR3 DNA sequence: TGCGCCAGCAGTGAGTCCGGACTAGCGGGAGGGCCTTCCTACGAGCAGTACTTC. It specifies CASSESGLAGGPSYEQYF. J is TRBJ2-7 and V is TRBV10-2; 15 bases line up with TRBD2. V was clipped by 0 bases and J by 1 base; unmatched bases: 4. Germline values: CDR1 WSHSY, CDR2 SAAADI. This CDR3 is 18 amino acids long.

The CDR3 reads CASNGGTEAFF. The CDR3 coding sequence is TGTGCCAGCAACGGAGGCACTGAAGCTTTCTTT. The chain has TRBV27 and TRBJ1-1, with D unclear. The CDR3 has 11 residues. CDR1 and CDR2 from the germline V gene are MNHEY and SMNVEV (reference sequence). Trimming stripped 7 bases from V and 4 bases from J, with 7 bases between.

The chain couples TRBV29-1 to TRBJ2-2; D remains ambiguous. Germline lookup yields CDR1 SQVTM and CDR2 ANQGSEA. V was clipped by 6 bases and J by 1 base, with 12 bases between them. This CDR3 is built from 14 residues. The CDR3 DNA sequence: TGCAGCGTCCCGTACGCGGAGAACACCGGGGAGCTGTTTTTT. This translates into CSVPYAENTGELFF.

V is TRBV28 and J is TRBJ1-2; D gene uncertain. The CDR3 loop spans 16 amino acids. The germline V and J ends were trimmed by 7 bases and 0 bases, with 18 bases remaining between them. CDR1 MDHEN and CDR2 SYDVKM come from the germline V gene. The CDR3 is CASTLPNLRANYGYTF. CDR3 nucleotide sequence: TGTGCCAGCACCTTGCCTAACCTGCGGGCTAACTATGGCTACACCTTC.

The CDR3 nucleotides read TGTGCCAGCAGTTTGGGGCCCGCAAGCTCCTACAATGAGCAGTTCTTC. Translation gives CASSLGPASSYNEQFF. The V and J genes are TRBV6-6 and TRBJ2-1, with a possible D match to TRBD1 (5 bases). This CDR3 has 16 amino acids. V was cut by 4 bases and J by 0 bases, with 13 bases left in between. The germline V gene encodes CDR1 MNHNY and CDR2 SVGAGI (reference sequence).